A single sample gave rise to the 21 T cell receptor beta chains below, sequenced in a study of cytomegalovirus exposure and HLA in healthy donors. The PCR ran on 60 Vbeta and 13 Jbeta primers. The assay was immunoSEQ multiplex PCR, and TCRdb's table has in-frame clones only and misses some. Among some 140,000 clones listed, 65% to 70% were seen once. Source material: PBMCs. The receptor set was obtained from a human donor in good health.

This rearrangement joins TRBV28 to TRBJ1-1, with TRBD1 matching 7 bases. This CDR3 has 16 residues. Germline loops: CDR1 MDHEN, CDR2 SYDVKM. The junction had 14 bases not matched to a gene; V was cut back by 5 bases and J by 5 bases. CDR3: CASSIGTATLGTEAFF. The CDR3 nucleotides are TGTGCCAGCAGTATCGGGACAGCAACGTTGGGGACTGAAGCTTTCTTT. Looking up the rest from reference TRBV28 and TRBJ1-1 gives the full variable domain: DVKVTQSSRYLVKRTGEKVFLECVQDMDHENMFWYRQDPGLGLRLIYFSYDVKMKEKGDIPEGYSVSREKKERFSLILESASTNQTSMYLCASSIGTATLGTEAFFGQGTRLTVV.

The count of this clone is one. The V gene is TRBV5-6, the J gene TRBJ2-5; 7 bases map to TRBD1. V lost 3 bases, J lost 0 bases, and 8 bases stayed unmatched. The CDR3 extends over 16 amino acids. Germline V gene lookup returns CDR1 SGHDT and CDR2 YYEEEE. CDR3 DNA: TGTGCCAGCAGCTCCTGGGGGACAGCGTACCAAGAGACCCAGTACTTC. This codes for CASSSWGTAYQETQYF.

DNA of the CDR3: TGTGCCAGCAGCTCTCGAACGACTAGCGGGCCAAACACCGGGGAGCTGTTTTTT. This sequence encodes CASSSRTTSGPNTGELFF. The chain uses TRBV27 and TRBJ2-2, with TRBD2 matching 10 bases. Germline CDR1 reads MNHEY; CDR2 reads SMNVEV (reference sequence). The CDR3 consists of 18 residues. After removal of 6 bases from V and 2 bases from J, the junction contained 12 bases not matched to a gene.

The chain links TRBV29-1 to TRBJ2-5; 12 bases fit TRBD1. Per the germline V gene, CDR1 is SQVTM and CDR2 is ANQGSEA. This CDR3 region has 14 residues. V was pared by 6 bases and J by 1 base, with 3 bases of the junction left unmatched. CDR3 in amino acids: CSVGTGGGQETQYF. Written as DNA, the CDR3 is TGCAGCGTGGGGACAGGGGGCGGCCAAGAGACCCAGTACTTC.

The V call is TRBV7-9, the J call TRBJ1-1; 9 bases map to TRBD1. Losses at the gene ends were 5 bases for V and 5 bases for J; bases not matched to a gene: 12. Germline-derived CDR1 and CDR2 are SEHNR and FQNEAQ (reference sequence). There are 16 residues in the CDR3. The CDR3 region has the DNA TGTGCCAGCAGCACAAACTCCGGGACAGGGCGAACTGAAGCTTTCTTT. It codes for CASSTNSGTGRTEAFF.

The chain couples TRBV7-2 to TRBJ2-5, with D perhaps TRBD1 (5 bases). This CDR3 spans 13 amino acids. The V end was cut by 1 base, the J end by 11 bases, with 14 bases between. Germline V gene sequence: CDR1 SGHTA, CDR2 FQGNSA. CDR3 DNA sequence: TGTGCCAGCAGCTTAGGACAGACCTTAGGGCAGTACTTC. This codes for CASSLGQTLGQYF.

V gene TRBV28 combines with J gene TRBJ2-1; 7 bases align to TRBD1. CDR1 and CDR2 (germline): MDHEN, SYDVKM. This CDR3 contains 15 residues. Unmatched junction bases numbered 5, after V lost 3 bases and J lost 3 bases. The CDR3, as DNA: TGTGCCAGCAGTTTCCTCGACAGGGTCTACAATGAGCAGTTCTTC. It yields the protein CASSFLDRVYNEQFF.

The CDR3 DNA reads TGTGCCAGCAGCTTGGGACTCAATCAGCCCCAGCATTTT. Protein: CASSLGLNQPQHF. V usage is TRBV11-2 and J usage is TRBJ1-5; tentatively, D is TRBD1 (5 bases). V was cut by 3 bases and J by 3 bases, with 6 bases left in between. This CDR3 comprises 13 residues. Looked up from germline, CDR1 is SGHAT and CDR2 is FQNNGV. Combining the CDR3 with reference TRBV11-2 and TRBJ1-5 gives the whole variable domain EAGVAQSPRYKIIEKRQSVAFWCNPISGHATLYWYQQILGQGPKLLIQFQNNGVVDDSQLPKDRFSAERLKGVDSTLKIQPAKLEDSAVYLCASSLGLNQPQHFGDGTRLSIL.

CDR3 residues: CASSRTGLGANVLTF. CDR3 bases: TGTGCCAGCAGCCGGACAGGGTTAGGGGCCAACGTCCTGACTTTC. This chain uses TRBV5-8 with TRBJ2-6, with 8 positions matching TRBD1. The CDR3 spans 15 residues. V shed 4 bases, J shed 4 bases, and the junction held 4 bases outside the gene matches. Germline values: CDR1 SGHTS, CDR2 YDEGEE.

This clone was detected a few times. The chain employs TRBV6-1 and TRBJ2-5; 8 bases line up with TRBD1. Per germline, CDR1 MNHNS and CDR2 SASEGT. J gave up 1 base and V 11 bases, and 3 bases lay outside the gene matches. This CDR3 region has 12 residues. Here the CDR3 reads CAGTGGQETQYF. The CDR3 nucleotides are TGTGCCGGAACAGGGGGCCAAGAGACCCAGTACTTC.

Here the CDR3 DNA reads TGCGCCAGCAGCCAAGAACAGGGGGTATACGAGCAGTACTTC. It codes for CASSQEQGVYEQYF. The rearrangement joins TRBV4-1 to TRBJ2-7; 8 nucleotides match TRBD1. CDR1 MGHRA and CDR2 YSYEKL come from the germline V gene. The V gene end was trimmed by 0 bases and the J gene end by 4 bases; junction bases not matched to a gene: 2. The CDR3 totals 14 residues.

The rearrangement joins TRBV28 to TRBJ2-5; 7 bases fit TRBD2. The end of the DNA fits TRBJ2-7 better, so the J call may be wrong. The CDR3 consists of 13 residues. Germline values: CDR1 MDHEN, CDR2 SYDVKM. CDR3 coding DNA: TGTGCCAGCATACTTAGCGGGCACTACGAGCAGTACTTC. Residues: CASILSGHYEQYF.

The chain recombines TRBV5-1 with TRBJ2-5; 11 bases are shared with TRBD2. CDR1 is SGHRS and CDR2 is YFSETQ in the germline V gene. This CDR3 has 15 residues. The ends lost 6 bases at V and 4 bases at J; junction bases unmatched: 8. CDR3 bases: TGCGCCAGCAACGTACTAGCGGGAGTTCTAGAGACCCAGTACTTC. It is translated as CASNVLAGVLETQYF. Full variable domain (missing parts from reference TRBV5-1 and TRBJ2-5): KAGVTQTPRYLIKTRGQQVTLSCSPISGHRSVSWYQQTPGQGLQFLFEYFSETQRNKGNFPGRFSGRQFSNSRSEMNVSTLELGDSALYLCASNVLAGVLETQYFGPGTRLLVL.

The rearrangement links TRBV28 to TRBJ2-2; TRBD1 might be the D (5 bases). There are 13 residues in the CDR3. Between the trimmed V and J ends, which lost 6 bases and 6 bases, there was a span of 11 bases. The germline gives CDR1 MDHEN, CDR2 SYDVKM. CDR3 sequence reads: CASRTSGSGELFF. Written as DNA, the CDR3 is TGTGCCAGCAGGACCTCAGGGTCCGGGGAGCTGTTTTTT.

There are a few counts of this clone. The CDR3 DNA follows: TGTGCCAGCAGTCCTCAGGGGGATCGGAATGAAAAACTGTTTTTT. Protein: CASSPQGDRNEKLFF. V is TRBV6-1 and J is TRBJ1-4; TRBD1 matches 7 bases. J gave up 5 bases and V 5 bases, and 8 bases lay outside the gene matches. The CDR3 is 15 residues long. CDR1 is MNHNS, CDR2 SASEGT, per germline.

This clone was counted a few times. The chain recombines TRBV10-3 with TRBJ1-3; 7 bases match TRBD1. CDR3 length: 19 residues. Germline V gene sequence: CDR1 ENHRY, CDR2 SYGVKD. V was pared by 0 bases and J by 1 base, with 12 bases of the junction left unmatched. The CDR3 loop is CAISESYRAGGESGNTIYF. For the CDR3, the DNA is TGTGCCATCAGTGAGTCGTATCGCGCAGGGGGAGAATCTGGAAACACCATATATTTT.

CDR3: CASSKGLVGDTQYF. CDR3 DNA sequence: TGTGCCAGCAGCAAAGGACTAGTCGGAGATACGCAGTATTTT. V gene TRBV7-3 combines with J gene TRBJ2-3; TRBD2 matches at 7 bases. This CDR3 comprises 14 residues. Germline V gives CDR1 SGHTA, CDR2 FQGTGA. V trimming: 5 bases; J trimming: 5 bases; junction bases outside the gene matches: 7.

The chain couples TRBV7-2 to TRBJ2-7; 9 positions agree with TRBD1. V trimming: 3 bases; J trimming: 5 bases; junction bases outside the gene matches: 8. The CDR3 is made up of 15 amino acids. The germline V gene has CDR1 SGHTA and CDR2 FQGNSA. This CDR3 reads CASSFAGTGFHEQYF. In DNA, the CDR3 is TGTGCCAGCAGCTTCGCCGGGACAGGGTTCCACGAGCAGTACTTC. Combining the CDR3 with reference TRBV7-2 and TRBJ2-7 gives the whole variable domain GAGVSQSPSNKVTEKGKDVELRCDPISGHTALYWYRQSLGQGLEFLIYFQGNSAPDKSGLPSDRFSAERTGGSVSTLTIQRTQQEDSAVYLCASSFAGTGFHEQYFGPGTRLTVT.

The chain combines TRBV13 with TRBJ1-1; D unresolved. Germline CDR1 reads PRHDT; CDR2 reads FYEKMQ (reference sequence). This CDR3 is 14 amino acids long. V lost 2 bases, J lost 0 bases, and 7 bases lay in between. CDR3 amino acids: CASSLSGMNTEAFF. For the CDR3, the DNA is TGTGCCAGCAGCTTATCAGGAATGAACACTGAAGCTTTCTTT.

The V gene is TRBV28, the J gene TRBJ2-3; weak D call: TRBD2 (6 bases). Germline values: CDR1 MDHEN, CDR2 SYDVKM. The CDR3 spans 16 residues. V lost 1 base and J lost 4, with 15 bases in between. The DNA of the CDR3 is TGTGCCAGCAGTTTATTTGCGGGATCCAAGGCAGATACGCAGTATTTT. Protein: CASSLFAGSKADTQYF.

This clone appeared a few times. V usage is TRBV19 and J usage is TRBJ2-3; TRBD2 is a possible D gene (7 bases). The CDR3 covers 16 residues. Trimming stripped 2 bases from V and 4 bases from J, with 16 bases between. The germline CDR1 and CDR2 sequences are LNHDA and SQIVND (reference sequence). The CDR3 here is CASSIRGGQSADTQYF. The CDR3, as DNA: TGTGCCAGTAGTATAAGGGGGGGGCAGAGCGCAGATACGCAGTATTTT.